This entry lists 27 T cell receptor beta chains sequenced from one sample in a study of shared clonotypes between healthy human individuals (TCRdb year 2020). Library preparation used the immunoSEQ multiplex PCR assay. TCRdb holds this immuneACCESS table with in-frame rearrangements only. Some clones are missing; in checked studies, unresolved V genes explain under half, and the rest has no known cause. In all, the sample holds about 2 million clones, and approximately 94% of those were seen once. The top ten clones comprise under 1.5% of the sample. CD8 naive samples consisted of CD45RO-negative cells that were positively selected for CCR7, yielding a CD45RA+CCR7+ population without TemRA cells. The specimen sequenced was naive CD8+ T cells sorted from blood. The sample's cell subset or site label, decoded: CD45RA+CCR7+. Receptors originate from a young man in good health.

The chain couples TRBV5-6 to TRBJ1-2, with D perhaps TRBD1 (5 bases). Looked up from germline, CDR1 is SGHDT and CDR2 is YYEEEE. CDR3 size: 15 residues. Trimming pared 3 bases from V and 4 bases from J, leaving 16 bases between. The CDR3 DNA reads TGTGCCAGCAGCTCGATCAGGGAGGAGGGCTATGGCTACACCTTC. This gives the protein CASSSIREEGYGYTF.

This clone was recorded only once. This sample includes further DNA sequences coding for the same CDR3. This rearrangement joins TRBV7-9 to TRBJ1-4; D gene ambiguous. CDR3 size: 13 residues. The V gene's germline CDR1 is SEHNR and CDR2 FQNEAQ (reference sequence). V dropped 1 base and J dropped 3 bases, with 3 bases sitting between them. The DNA of the CDR3 is TGTGCCAGCAGCTTAGGTGCTAATGAAAAACTGTTTTTT. The encoded protein is CASSLGANEKLFF.

This chain links TRBV5-6 with TRBJ2-7, with D perhaps being TRBD1 or TRBD2 (5 bases each). This CDR3 has 15 amino acids. The ends were cut back, 0 bases at V and 4 bases at J, with 14 bases in the middle. Germline V gene lookup returns CDR1 SGHDT and CDR2 YYEEEE. CDR3 DNA sequence: TGTGCCAGCAGCTTGGCCCTAGCAGGGATATACGAGCAGTACTTC. This gives the protein CASSLALAGIYEQYF.

The genes are TRBV6-5 and TRBJ2-7, with TRBD1 as a possible D gene (6 bases). V dropped 8 bases and J dropped 5 bases, with 7 bases sitting between them. CDR1 is MNHEY and CDR2 is SVGAGI in the germline V gene. The CDR3 has 10 amino acids. The CDR3 bases are TGTGCCAGCCAGGGGAACGAGCAGTACTTC. This codes for CASQGNEQYF.

A word on this clone: Other nucleotide sequences in the sample specify the same CDR3. V gene TRBV6-1 combines with J gene TRBJ2-2; D gene uncertain. Trimming cost V 3 bases and J 1 base, with 3 bases left between them. The V gene's germline CDR1 is MNHNS and CDR2 SASEGT. The CDR3 runs to 13 residues. The CDR3 reads CASSDLNTGELFF. The CDR3 DNA sequence: TGTGCCAGCAGTGATTTGAACACCGGGGAGCTGTTTTTT.

J is TRBJ1-1 and V is TRBV29-1; D ambiguous. V was clipped by 2 bases and J by 5 bases, with 12 bases between them. The CDR3 runs 13 residues. Germline V CDR1 and CDR2: SQVTM, ANQGSEA. The DNA for the CDR3 is TGCAGCGTTGAAACACTCACGAGGACTGAAGCTTTCTTT. Amino acid sequence: CSVETLTRTEAFF.

V and J are TRBV7-9 and TRBJ2-3; D call uncertain. The germline V and J ends were trimmed by 5 bases and 1 base, with 19 bases remaining between them. The germline CDR1 and CDR2 sequences are SEHNR and FQNEAQ (reference sequence). This CDR3 region has 17 residues. The CDR3 bases are TGTGCCAGCAGCAGAACGAGACCCGACCTTGGCACAGATACGCAGTATTTT. It translates to CASSRTRPDLGTDTQYF. The full variable domain, rest sourced from reference TRBV7-9 and TRBJ2-3, is DTGVSQNPRHKITKRGQNVTFRCDPISEHNRLYWYRQTLGQGPEFLTYFQNEAQLEKSRLLSDRFSAERPKGSFSTLEIQRTEQGDSAMYLCASSRTRPDLGTDTQYFGPGTRLTVL.

The chain combines TRBV4-1 with TRBJ2-3; the D is unclear. Germline V CDR1 and CDR2: MGHRA, YSYEKL. Trimming pared 4 bases from V and 0 bases from J, leaving 14 bases between. The CDR3 consists of 16 residues. CDR3: CASSRLGGPSTDTQYF. DNA for the CDR3: TGCGCCAGCAGCCGCTTAGGCGGCCCGAGCACAGATACGCAGTATTTT.

This clone was observed once. The genes are TRBV15 and TRBJ1-4; D not certain. In germline, CDR1 is LNHNV, CDR2 YYDKDF (reference sequence). V lost 1 base to trimming and J lost 3 bases, with 9 bases between them. The CDR3 extends over 15 amino acids. CDR3 loop: CATSRVGVPNEKLFF. The CDR3 nucleotides read TGTGCCACCAGCAGAGTTGGGGTCCCTAATGAAAAACTGTTTTTT.

The rearrangement uses TRBV7-2 and TRBJ2-2; 11 positions match TRBD2. This CDR3 spans 19 amino acids. The V gene end was trimmed by 2 bases and the J gene end by 4 bases; junction bases not matched to a gene: 12. Germline CDR1 SGHTA, CDR2 FQGNSA. CDR3 region: CASSLLLLAGVGGTGELFF. CDR3 DNA: TGTGCCAGCAGCTTACTTCTACTAGCGGGAGTGGGGGGCACCGGGGAGCTGTTTTTT.

The chain carries TRBV9 and TRBJ2-3; 10 bases are a match to TRBD2. Germline CDR1 is SGDLS and CDR2 is YYNGEE. The length of the CDR3 is 16 residues. The V segment lost 4 bases and the J segment 0 bases; nucleotides outside the gene matches: 5. CDR3 sequence (DNA): TGTGCCAGCAGCTCTAGCGGGGGTGGTAGCACAGATACGCAGTATTTT. Translated: CASSSSGGGSTDTQYF. Drawing the rest from reference TRBV9 and TRBJ2-3, the complete variable domain is DSGVTQTPKHLITATGQRVTLRCSPRSGDLSVYWYQQSLDQGLQFLIQYYNGEERAKGNILERFSAQQFPDLHSELNLSSLELGDSALYFCASSSSGGGSTDTQYFGPGTRLTVL.

There are a few counts of this clone. The chain carries TRBV2 and TRBJ2-7, with TRBD2 as a possible D gene (6 bases). There are 14 residues in the CDR3. The germline V and J ends were trimmed by 6 bases and 0 bases, with 12 bases remaining between them. Per germline, CDR1 SNHLY and CDR2 FYNNEI. In DNA form, the CDR3 reads TGTGCCAGCAGAGCCGGCGGGATCTCCTACGAGCAGTACTTC. Translation gives CASRAGGISYEQYF.

The J gene is TRBJ2-2, the V gene TRBV2; 7 bases align to TRBD1. Germline assignment: CDR1 SNHLY and CDR2 FYNNEI. CDR3 size: 14 residues. The ends lost 6 bases at V and 5 bases at J; junction bases unmatched: 6. CDR3 in DNA: TGTGCCAGCAGATCGACAGGGCGTACCGGGGAGCTGTTTTTT. The encoded protein is CASRSTGRTGELFF.

The J gene is TRBJ1-1, the V gene TRBV4-3, with unresolved D. The germline gives CDR1 LGHNA, CDR2 YSLEER. The length of the CDR3 is 13 residues. V was cut by 0 bases and J by 12 bases, with 14 bases left in between. CDR3 in amino acids: CASSQDLGQIPFF. For the CDR3, the DNA is TGCGCCAGCAGCCAAGATCTGGGTCAGATCCCTTTCTTT.

Note on this clone: In the same sample, other DNA sequences code for this CDR3. The rearrangement uses TRBV7-9 and TRBJ2-1; a possible D gene is TRBD2 (6 bases). The germline V gene has CDR1 SEHNR and CDR2 FQNEAQ (reference sequence). The CDR3 sequence is 15 residues long. Trimming removed 5 bases at V and 0 bases at J, with 11 bases between. CDR3 sequence reads: CASSPRGSSYNEQFF. The DNA for the CDR3 is TGTGCCAGCAGCCCCCGGGGGAGCTCCTACAATGAGCAGTTCTTC.

The chain has TRBV6-5 and TRBJ2-1; D unresolved. V was pared by 4 bases and J by 0 bases, with 10 bases between. CDR1 is MNHEY and CDR2 is SVGAGI in the germline V gene. The CDR3 contains 15 residues. CDR3 in DNA: TGTGCCAGCAGTTTAGGCGCAAGCTCCTACAATGAGCAGTTCTTC. This codes for CASSLGASSYNEQFF.

This clone was picked up one time. The chain is built from TRBV7-3 and TRBJ1-2; tentatively, D is TRBD1 (6 bases). Trimming stripped 4 bases from V and 8 bases from J, with 14 bases between. The CDR3 is made up of 13 amino acids. Germline CDR1 SGHTA, CDR2 FQGTGA. DNA for the CDR3: TGTGCCAGCAGCTCCATGGACAGTCCCGGCTACACCTTC. This encodes CASSSMDSPGYTF.

The rearrangement links TRBV30 to TRBJ1-1, with D possibly being TRBD1 (5 bases). V lost 7 bases and J lost 5, with 14 bases in between. Germline V gene data show CDR1 as GTSNPN and CDR2 as SVGIG (reference sequence). This CDR3 is built from 12 residues. DNA for the CDR3: TGTGCCTCGGACCCATGGGGGACTGAAGCTTTCTTT. Translation gives CASDPWGTEAFF.

The chain combines TRBV13 with TRBJ2-7, with TRBD2 matching over 12 bases. Trimming removed 4 bases from V and 6 bases from J; junction bases left unmatched: 10. This CDR3 is 16 amino acids long. From germline, CDR1 is PRHDT and CDR2 FYEKMQ (reference sequence). The CDR3 reads CASSSRLAGVFGEQYF. The CDR3 region has the DNA TGTGCCAGCAGCTCGAGACTAGCGGGGGTGTTCGGCGAGCAGTACTTC.

This clone was counted a single time. The chain uses TRBV27 and TRBJ1-1; possibly TRBD1 for D (6 bases). Germline assignment: CDR1 MNHEY and CDR2 SMNVEV (reference sequence). The CDR3 runs 15 residues. V was cut by 5 bases and J by 10 bases, with 23 bases left in between. The CDR3 region has the DNA TGTGCCAGCAGTCACTACCCGGGGGGGGCAGATGGAGCTTTCTTT. Encoded protein: CASSHYPGGADGAFF.

This chain uses TRBV5-6 with TRBJ2-7; unclear D gene. The CDR3 covers 14 residues. V was cut by 3 bases and J by 5 bases, with 15 bases left in between. The V gene's germline CDR1 is SGHDT and CDR2 YYEEEE. The DNA of the CDR3 is TGTGCCAGCAGCTCTACCTCCATTCCGGACGAGCAGTACTTC. Translation gives CASSSTSIPDEQYF.

The chain carries TRBV9 and TRBJ2-1; TRBD1 aligns across 11 bases. Trimming took 3 bases from V and 8 from J; bases not matched to a gene: 7. The CDR3 has 15 amino acids. Germline V lookup: CDR1 SGDLS, CDR2 YYNGEE. CDR3 loop: CASSAEGQGGDEQFF. For the CDR3, the DNA is TGTGCCAGCAGCGCAGAGGGACAGGGGGGCGATGAGCAGTTCTTC.

The chain links TRBV6-5 to TRBJ1-1; no definite D call. V lost 6 bases and J lost 2, with 13 bases in between. This CDR3 spans 14 amino acids. Germline loops: CDR1 MNHEY, CDR2 SVGAGI. In DNA, the CDR3 is TGTGCCAGCAGACAAACGGCCCTTAACACTGAAGCTTTCTTT. It yields the protein CASRQTALNTEAFF.

The chain links TRBV29-1 to TRBJ2-5; 10 nucleotides align to TRBD2. The V gene end was trimmed by 5 bases and the J gene end by 4 bases; junction bases not matched to a gene: 7. The CDR3 covers 14 residues. CDR1 is SQVTM and CDR2 is ANQGSEA in the germline V gene. Here the CDR3 DNA reads TGCAGCGTTACTTCGGGACTAGCGCCAGAGACCCAGTACTTC. Its translation is CSVTSGLAPETQYF.

The rearrangement joins TRBV11-2 to TRBJ2-2; TRBD2 aligns across 8 bases. Germline V gene sequence: CDR1 SGHAT, CDR2 FQNNGV. The CDR3 sequence is 15 residues long. V dropped 5 bases and J dropped 5; count of bases not matched to a gene: 7. The CDR3 DNA is TGTGCCAGCAGCCCCTTTGGACTAGCAACCGGGGAGCTGTTTTTT. Its protein is CASSPFGLATGELFF.

This chain uses TRBV6-5 with TRBJ1-1; D is uncertain. V gave up 2 bases and J gave up 0 bases, with 10 bases separating them. Germline V CDR1 and CDR2: MNHEY, SVGAGI. The length of the CDR3 is 15 residues. Here the CDR3 DNA reads TGTGCCAGCAGTTACGACTCGGGCTTGAACACTGAAGCTTTCTTT. As protein: CASSYDSGLNTEAFF.

This clone was recorded once. The chain has TRBV27 and TRBJ2-1, with D possibly matching TRBD2 (6 bases). Germline-derived CDR1 and CDR2 are MNHEY and SMNVEV (reference sequence). This CDR3 contains 16 residues. V shed 7 bases and J shed 4 bases, with 20 bases lying between them. The CDR3 DNA follows: TGTGCCAGCAACACCCTCGGGACTCCAGAATACAATGAGCAGTTCTTC. It specifies CASNTLGTPEYNEQFF.